The entry below gives a single T cell receptor beta chain sequence along with its context. As yet, its antigen is unknown. Additional DNA sequences in this sample encode the identical CDR3. This sample stems from a study of cytomegalovirus exposure and HLA in healthy donors. V lost 1 base, J lost 0 bases, and 0 bases stayed unmatched. The CDR3 is 15 residues long. Germline V gene sequence: CDR1 KGHSH, CDR2 LQKENI. Study outcomes and limitations: Being productive about 90% or about 30% of the time was typical of most TCR beta V segments in an earlier analysis. It was 164 TCR beta chains that were listed as cytomegalovirus-associated. An analysis was carried out at a later point. It showed that HLA-associated TCR beta chains were more clonally expanded than equally common non-associated chains.

In the PCR, 60 Vbeta and 13 Jbeta primers were used. Data came from immunoSEQ multiplex PCR; TCRdb stores just in-frame clones and leaves some out. The sample yields about 120,000 clones, more than 70% seen once. The origin of this receptor is a woman aged 50 to 65 in good health and CMV-seropositive. Sample: PBMCs. The rearrangement links TRBV18 to TRBJ2-1; 7 bases agree with TRBD2. In DNA form, the CDR3 reads TGTGCCAGCTCACCACTAGCGGGCTCCTACAATGAGCAGTTCTTC. It is translated as CASSPLAGSYNEQFF.